This TCR beta chain is drawn from a study of blood T cell repertoires in COVID-19. In the study overall: Samples came from the United States, Italy and Spain, spanning acute and convalescent COVID-19. In each case, the material was cDNA or gDNA derived from T cells, B-cell-depleted T cells, or PBMCs.

The CDR3 loop spans 15 amino acids. Germline lookup yields CDR1 LGHDT and CDR2 YNNKEL (reference sequence). Trimming shortened V by 0 bases and J by 6 bases, and 12 bases separated the two germline ends. In the original workflow: Reference gene primer amplification in the assay estimated nucleated cell counts. Clones were read by immunoSEQ multiplex PCR, and TCRdb kept only the in-frame ones, dropping some. D and trimming were read from the DNA, whereas the V and J calls and clone size are those reported in that table. Among under 100,000 clones listed, about four fifths were seen once. The sequence was obtained from a man aged 55 to 70 with acute or convalescent COVID-19. What was sequenced was peripheral blood. The chain combines TRBV3-1 (or the pseudogene TRBV3-2) with TRBJ2-1, with D unclear. In nucleotides, the CDR3 is TGTGCCAGCAGCCAAGATAGCCCCCAGCGCAATGAGCAGTTCTTC. Translating gives CASSQDSPQRNEQFF.